This T cell receptor beta chain came from a study of T-cell memory formation after mild COVID-19. Study context: The two donors had largely donor-specific TCR clusters.

TCRdb re-called the 5' RACE reads through MiXCR, storing one row per CDR3 protein. The repertoire holds 400,000 or so distinct CDR3 sequences, with roughly 20% as singletons. V lost 5 bases and J lost 1, with 21 bases in between. The CDR3 extends over 17 amino acids. Germline CDR1 and CDR2: SGHRS and YFSETQ. Overall study results and limits: Contracting clones from day 15 to 85 had balanced CD4/CD8; later expanders favoured CD4+. Pre-infection memory showed some responding clones, and this suggested that cross-reactive memory joined.

On this clonotype: Its antigen is not identified.

The TCR sequence derives from an adult woman who had mild COVID-19 (a few samples of this study predate the infection). Cell type and time point are not known. V is TRBV5-1 and J is TRBJ1-1; tentatively, D is TRBD1 (5 bases). Sample: PBMCs or a T cell subset sorted from them (not recorded which). CDR3 sequence reads: CASSLPVPGSRNTEAFF. CDR3 bases: TGCGCCAGCAGTTTACCCGTTCCAGGGAGTCGGAACACTGAAGCTTTCTTT.